A single sample is the source of the 20 T cell receptor beta chains below, sequenced in a study of graft-versus-host responses after intestinal transplantation. TCRdb's copy holds only in-frame clones and misses some; the assay was immunoSEQ multiplex PCR. The sample lists about 54,000 clones; about 90% were seen once. The sample here was PBMCs, taken about 93 weeks after intestinal transplant. All receptors come from a human patient who received an intestinal transplant, so some T cells may come from the graft donor.

This chain links TRBV5-1 with TRBJ2-4, with D perhaps given as TRBD1 or TRBD2 (6 bases each). Germline values: CDR1 SGHRS, CDR2 YFSETQ. The germline V and J ends were trimmed by 0 bases and 5 bases, with 12 bases remaining between them. This CDR3 region has 15 residues. For the CDR3, the DNA is TGCGCCAGCAGCTTGGTTCCGGGGGCGGAAAACATTCAGTACTTC. The encoded protein is CASSLVPGAENIQYF.

The rearrangement uses TRBV5-6 and TRBJ2-1; 7 positions agree with TRBD1. The V segment lost 1 base and the J segment 8 bases; nucleotides outside the gene matches: 6. The CDR3 runs to 14 residues. Germline loops: CDR1 SGHDT, CDR2 YYEEEE. This CDR3 reads CASSLKGGKDEQFF. The CDR3 DNA follows: TGTGCCAGCAGCTTGAAAGGGGGCAAGGATGAGCAGTTCTTC.

The V call is TRBV6-6, the J call TRBJ2-7, with D possibly being TRBD2 (6 bases). This CDR3 spans 14 amino acids. The V gene's germline CDR1 is MNHNY and CDR2 SVGAGI (reference sequence). Between the trimmed V and J ends, which lost 0 bases and 5 bases, there was a span of 11 bases. The CDR3 DNA is TGTGCCAGCAGTTACTCGGGAGGTAACCACGAGCAGTACTTC. This sequence encodes CASSYSGGNHEQYF.

V and J are TRBV6-1 and TRBJ1-1; 7 bases are shared with TRBD1. The junction had 8 bases not matched to a gene; V was cut back by 7 bases and J by 0 bases. The germline CDR1 and CDR2 sequences are MNHNS and SASEGT. The CDR3 contains 15 residues. Written as DNA, the CDR3 is TGTGCCAGCAAGGGGACAGCCACCATGAACACTGAAGCTTTCTTT. Protein: CASKGTATMNTEAFF.

The CDR3 loop is CASIGQNTEAFF. Written as DNA, the CDR3 is TGTGCCAGCATTGGGCAGAACACTGAAGCTTTCTTT. The J gene is TRBJ1-1, the V gene TRBV6-1, with D hard to call. Germline-derived CDR1 and CDR2 are MNHNS and SASEGT. The CDR3 sequence is 12 residues long. V lost 7 bases and J lost 1, with 7 bases in between.

The chain carries TRBV19 and TRBJ1-1; 7 bases align to TRBD1. Germline CDR1 LNHDA, CDR2 SQIVND (reference sequence). J gave up 2 bases and V 3 bases, and 6 bases lay outside the gene matches. This CDR3 region has 15 residues. Here the CDR3 DNA reads TGTGCCAGTAGTATTTCGGCAGGGGGAAACACTGAAGCTTTCTTT. Residues: CASSISAGGNTEAFF.

This chain links TRBV7-6 with TRBJ2-2; perhaps TRBD1 as D (6 bases). This CDR3 is built from 15 residues. V was pared by 6 bases and J by 2 bases, with 13 bases between. Germline CDR1 SGHVS, CDR2 FNYEAQ. The CDR3 DNA is TGTGCCAGCAGACAATCGGGACAAAACACCGGGGAGCTGTTTTTT. Its translation: CASRQSGQNTGELFF.

The chain couples TRBV11-3 to TRBJ2-6, with a tentative D call TRBD1 (5 bases). Trimming shortened V by 3 bases and J by 2 bases, and 11 bases separated the two germline ends. Germline V gives CDR1 SGHNT, CDR2 YENEEA. This CDR3 spans 16 amino acids. The DNA for the CDR3 is TGTGCCAGCAGCTTCGTGGCAGGGCCTGGGGCCAACGTCCTGACTTTC. It specifies CASSFVAGPGANVLTF.

A few counts support this clone. The chain couples TRBV5-4 to TRBJ2-7; no clear D. Germline lookup yields CDR1 SGHNT and CDR2 YYREEE (reference sequence). Trimming took 0 bases from V and 6 from J, leaving 7 bases between them. This CDR3 has 12 amino acids. The CDR3 DNA follows: TGTGCCAGCAGCTTGGGCGGTGGCGAGCAGTACTTC. Protein: CASSLGGGEQYF.

The chain is built from TRBV5-1 and TRBJ1-2; D gene ambiguous. The V and J ends lost 6 bases and 4 bases respectively, with 10 bases between them. The CDR3 loop spans 12 amino acids. The germline gives CDR1 SGHRS, CDR2 YFSETQ. CDR3 in amino acids: CASKDGGYGYTF. The CDR3 region has the DNA TGCGCCAGCAAGGACGGAGGCTATGGCTACACCTTC.

The chain uses TRBV19 and TRBJ2-2; D gene uncertain. The V end was cut by 3 bases, the J end by 8 bases, with 19 bases between. There are 16 residues in the CDR3. CDR1 is LNHDA and CDR2 is SQIVND in the germline V gene (reference sequence). The CDR3: CASSMAAAPNSGELFF. The DNA of the CDR3 is TGTGCCAGTAGTATGGCGGCAGCCCCTAATTCAGGGGAGCTGTTTTTT. The complete variable domain, with remaining parts taken from reference TRBV19 and TRBJ2-2, reads DGGITQSPKYLFRKEGQNVTLSCEQNLNHDAMYWYRQDPGQGLRLIYYSQIVNDFQKGDIAEGYSVSREKKESFPLTVTSAQKNPTAFYLCASSMAAAPNSGELFFGEGSRLTVL.

The J gene is TRBJ2-5, the V gene TRBV11-2; 8 bases map to TRBD2. J gave up 3 bases and V 1 base, and 4 bases lay outside the gene matches. The CDR3 is 15 residues long. Germline V CDR1 and CDR2: SGHAT, FQNNGV. The DNA for the CDR3 is TGTGCCAGCAGCTTAGGGGTAGCGGGGAAAGAGACCCAGTACTTC. Amino acids: CASSLGVAGKETQYF.

This chain uses TRBV19 with TRBJ2-7, with TRBD2 matching 8 bases. This CDR3 has 14 residues. Germline-derived CDR1 and CDR2 are LNHDA and SQIVND (reference sequence). V trimming: 8 bases; J trimming: 1 base; junction bases outside the gene matches: 7. This chain's CDR3 is CASGAGGGSYEQYF. In DNA form, the CDR3 reads TGTGCCAGTGGGGCGGGAGGAGGGTCCTACGAGCAGTACTTC.

This clone showed up just once. The chain carries TRBV18 and TRBJ2-2, with D unclear. The CDR3 runs 13 residues. Trimming removed 3 bases at V and 3 bases at J, with 5 bases between. Germline V gives CDR1 KGHSH, CDR2 LQKENI. CDR3 sequence reads: CASSPRDTGELFF. The CDR3 coding sequence is TGTGCCAGCTCACCCCGGGACACCGGGGAGCTGTTTTTT.

The V and J genes are TRBV5-1 and TRBJ1-6; possible D gene TRBD1, 6 bases. V was trimmed by 1 base and J by 7 bases, leaving 18 bases between them. Looked up from germline, CDR1 is SGHRS and CDR2 is YFSETQ. The CDR3 sequence is 17 residues long. In nucleotides, the CDR3 is TGCGCCAGCAGCTTGCGTTCAGGGGCAGCCCTCAATTCACCCCTCCACTTT. This translates into CASSLRSGAALNSPLHF.

V and J are TRBV7-9 and TRBJ2-3; D call uncertain. V lost 4 bases and J 4 bases, leaving 12 bases between the germline ends. Germline V gene lookup returns CDR1 SEHNR and CDR2 FQNEAQ (reference sequence). This CDR3 contains 14 residues. The CDR3 sequence: CASSSWTLADTQYF. The CDR3 DNA sequence: TGTGCCAGCAGCTCCTGGACCCTAGCAGATACGCAGTATTTT.

The chain joins TRBV7-9 to TRBJ2-3, with D unclear. The CDR3 runs 10 residues. The V end lost 6 bases, the J end lost 5 bases, and 3 bases lay between the germline ends. Looked up from germline, CDR1 is SEHNR and CDR2 is FQNEAQ (reference sequence). CDR3 residues: CASSRDTQYF. The CDR3, as DNA: TGTGCCAGCAGTAGAGATACGCAGTATTTT.

The chain has TRBV28 and TRBJ2-7, with 7 bases aligning to TRBD1. With 5 bases clipped from V and 3 bases from J, the junction kept 13 bases outside the gene matches. CDR3 length: 16 residues. Germline CDR1 MDHEN, CDR2 SYDVKM. CDR3 sequence (DNA): TGTGCCAGCAGTACCCCGGGACAGATCTTCAGCTACGAGCAGTACTTC. Translation gives CASSTPGQIFSYEQYF.

The chain uses TRBV7-9 and TRBJ2-7, with a possible D match to TRBD1 (6 bases). V lost 2 bases to trimming and J lost 3 bases, with 11 bases between them. From germline, CDR1 is SEHNR and CDR2 FQNEAQ (reference sequence). The CDR3 extends over 14 amino acids. This CDR3 is CASSLPGQNYEQYF. The DNA of the CDR3 is TGTGCCAGCAGCTTACCCGGACAGAACTACGAGCAGTACTTC.

The chain combines TRBV6-5 with TRBJ2-3; D gene unclear. V gave up 6 bases and J gave up 4 bases, with 5 bases separating them. The CDR3 runs to 11 residues. Germline V gives CDR1 MNHEY, CDR2 SVGAGI. The CDR3 spells CASSSSDTQYF. The DNA for the CDR3 is TGTGCCAGCAGCTCCTCAGATACGCAGTATTTT.